A single sample is the source of the 15 T cell receptor beta chains below, sequenced in a study of CD8+CD57+ T cells in acquired aplastic anemia. Previously, flow cytometry had revealed CD8+CD57+ cell expansion in the patients chosen for sequencing. The use of genomic DNA as template underpinned the TCR beta VDJ and CDR3 profiling. TCRdb reprocessed the reads via MiXCR and lists one record per CDR3 protein. The data show about 240,000 distinct CDR3 sequences, approximately 45% seen once. Sequenced sample: sorted CD4+, CD8+, or CD8+CD57+ T cells (not recorded which) from PBMCs. The source is a human donor with aplastic anemia.

The gene calls are TRBV28 and TRBJ2-1, with 7 bases identical to TRBD1. V was pared by 6 bases and J by 6 bases, with 8 bases of the junction left unmatched. CDR3 size: 14 residues. Germline loops: CDR1 MDHEN, CDR2 SYDVKM. The CDR3 loop is CASRKGQTLNEQFF. CDR3 DNA: TGTGCCAGCAGAAAGGGACAGACACTCAATGAGCAGTTCTTC.

V gene TRBV19 combines with J gene TRBJ1-4; 8 bases are a match to TRBD1. The CDR3 is 16 residues long. The junction had 15 bases not matched to a gene; V was cut back by 7 bases and J by 8 bases. Per the germline V gene, CDR1 is LNHDA and CDR2 is SQIVND (reference sequence). The CDR3 coding sequence is TGTGCCAGTATCACCCCCCTCACAGGGGGTAAAGAAAAACTGTTTTTT. The encoded protein is CASITPLTGGKEKLFF.

Worth noting for this clonotype: A read error may account for a junction end that differs from germline. J is TRBJ2-7 and V is TRBV19; 8 bases align to TRBD1. The last part of the DNA fits TRBJ2-5 better; the J call may be wrong. Looked up from germline, CDR1 is LNHDA and CDR2 is SQIVND (reference sequence). The CDR3 extends over 13 amino acids. The CDR3 nucleotides are TGTACCAGTAGTATGGACAGGGTCGAGACCCAGTACTTC. This sequence encodes CTSSMDRVETQYF.

This clonotype was found many times. The CDR3 sequence: CSADPPSNFYEQYF. The CDR3 DNA reads TGCAGTGCGGATCCGCCTAGCAATTTTTACGAGCAGTACTTC. This rearrangement joins TRBV20-1 to TRBJ2-7; D is perhaps TRBD2 (5 bases). CDR1 and CDR2 (germline): DFQATT, SNEGSKA (reference sequence). The CDR3 has 14 residues. The V end was cut by 6 bases, the J end by 4 bases, with 19 bases between.

The chain employs TRBV6-2 or TRBV6-3 and TRBJ2-7, with D tentatively TRBD1 (5 bases). The germline V gene encodes CDR1 MNHEY and CDR2 SVGEGT. The CDR3 runs 14 residues. The ends were cut back, 4 bases at V and 0 bases at J, with 10 bases in the middle. The CDR3 loop is CASSFREPSYEQYF. CDR3 nucleotides: TGTGCCAGCAGTTTCAGGGAACCCTCCTACGAGCAGTACTTC.

This clonotype was seen a few times. The chain has TRBV10-3 and TRBJ1-6; the match to TRBD1 covers 7 bases. The CDR3 runs 14 residues. V shed 2 bases and J 10 bases; nucleotides not matched to a gene: 5. Germline V lookup: CDR1 ENHRY, CDR2 SYGVKD. CDR3 bases: TGTGCCATCAGTGAGCAAAACAGGGGATCACCCCTCCACTTT. Its protein product is CAISEQNRGSPLHF.

This clonotype was detected many times. V and J are TRBV4-3 and TRBJ2-1, with no clear D. V lost 0 bases and J 5 bases, leaving 14 bases between the germline ends. The CDR3 is made up of 16 amino acids. Germline V gene sequence: CDR1 LGHNA, CDR2 YSLEER. The DNA of the CDR3 is TGCGCCAGCAGCCAAGATCGGTGGCAGCCTGACAATGAGCAGTTCTTC. It is translated as CASSQDRWQPDNEQFF.

Remarks on this clonotype: A much larger clone sits a single nucleotide away, making a read error possible. This chain links TRBV25-1 with TRBJ2-1, with TRBD1 matching over 11 bases. V lost 5 bases and J lost 10; bases outside the gene matches: 7. This CDR3 is built from 14 residues. Germline assignment: CDR1 MGHDK and CDR2 SYGVNS. The CDR3 loop reads CASSYGQGAYEQFF. Here the CDR3 DNA reads TGTGCCAGCAGTTACGGACAGGGGGCTTACGAGCAGTTCTTC.

This chain connects TRBV6-5 to TRBJ1-1; the D gene is possibly TRBD1 (6 bases). In germline, CDR1 is MNHEY, CDR2 SVGAGI. This CDR3 spans 16 amino acids. V was shortened by 4 bases and J by 5 bases, with 20 bases between the two germline ends. The CDR3 loop is CASSLSRRGGWTEAFF. For the CDR3, the DNA is TGTGCCAGCAGTTTGTCCCGAAGGGGGGGATGGACTGAAGCTTTCTTT.

This clonotype has more than one count but fewer than ten. The rearrangement uses TRBV29-1 and TRBJ1-5, with 9 bases fitting TRBD1. The CDR3 covers 13 residues. From germline, CDR1 is SQVTM and CDR2 ANQGSEA. J was trimmed by 7 bases and V by 4 bases; bases with no gene match: 5. The CDR3: CSVGGQGGQPQHF. The CDR3 bases are TGCAGCGTTGGGGGACAGGGAGGACAGCCCCAGCATTTT. The full variable domain, its missing parts supplied by reference TRBV29-1 and TRBJ1-5, is SAVISQKPSRDICQRGTSLTIQCQVDSQVTMMFWYRQQPGQSLTLIATANQGSEATYESGFVIDKFPISRPNLTFSTLTVSNMSPEDSSIYLCSVGGQGGQPQHFGDGTRLSIL.

To note about this clonotype: With a much larger clone just one base away, this may be a read error. The J gene is TRBJ2-1, the V gene TRBV12-3 or TRBV12-4; weak D call: TRBD1 (6 bases). The CDR3 covers 13 residues. The CDR3 DNA follows: TGTGCCAGCGGTTTAGACCAGGGGAATGAGCAGTTCTTC. This gives the protein CASGLDQGNEQFF.

There are many counts of this clonotype. The chain links TRBV29-1 to TRBJ1-4; maybe TRBD1 (5 bases). This CDR3 spans 12 amino acids. Germline CDR1 and CDR2: SQVTM and ANQGSEA. V was shortened by 6 bases and J by 5 bases, with 10 bases between the two germline ends. The DNA for the CDR3 is TGCAGCGTGTTGGGGCAAAATGAAAAACTGTTTTTT. It yields the protein CSVLGQNEKLFF. Using reference TRBV29-1 and TRBJ1-4 for the parts outside the CDR3, the full variable domain is SAVISQKPSRDICQRGTSLTIQCQVDSQVTMMFWYRQQPGQSLTLIATANQGSEATYESGFVIDKFPISRPNLTFSTLTVSNMSPEDSSIYLCSVLGQNEKLFFGSGTQLSVL.

The genes are TRBV2 and TRBJ2-7, with 8 nucleotides matching TRBD1. V was clipped by 5 bases and J by 1 base; unmatched bases: 4. The length of the CDR3 is 14 residues. Per germline, CDR1 SNHLY and CDR2 FYNNEI. CDR3 bases: TGTGCCAGCAGTACGGGACAGGCTTCCTACGAGCAGTACTTC. Translating gives CASSTGQASYEQYF.

The chain recombines TRBV24-1 with TRBJ2-7; D may be TRBD2 (6 bases). The CDR3 has 16 amino acids. With 1 base removed from V and 2 bases from J, the gap between germline ends came to 14 bases. The germline V gene has CDR1 KGHDR and CDR2 SFDVKD. The CDR3 is CATSDFGREVAYEQYV. The CDR3 DNA is TGTGCCACCAGTGATTTTGGGCGGGAAGTCGCCTACGAGCAGTACGTC.

The rearrangement uses TRBV15 and TRBJ1-2; TRBD1 matches 10 bases. The CDR3 totals 13 residues. Trimming removed 4 bases from V and 8 bases from J; junction bases left unmatched: 4. Germline V gene lookup returns CDR1 LNHNV and CDR2 YYDKDF (reference sequence). CDR3: CATSKGQGEGYTF. The DNA of the CDR3 is TGTGCCACCAGCAAAGGACAGGGGGAAGGCTACACCTTC.